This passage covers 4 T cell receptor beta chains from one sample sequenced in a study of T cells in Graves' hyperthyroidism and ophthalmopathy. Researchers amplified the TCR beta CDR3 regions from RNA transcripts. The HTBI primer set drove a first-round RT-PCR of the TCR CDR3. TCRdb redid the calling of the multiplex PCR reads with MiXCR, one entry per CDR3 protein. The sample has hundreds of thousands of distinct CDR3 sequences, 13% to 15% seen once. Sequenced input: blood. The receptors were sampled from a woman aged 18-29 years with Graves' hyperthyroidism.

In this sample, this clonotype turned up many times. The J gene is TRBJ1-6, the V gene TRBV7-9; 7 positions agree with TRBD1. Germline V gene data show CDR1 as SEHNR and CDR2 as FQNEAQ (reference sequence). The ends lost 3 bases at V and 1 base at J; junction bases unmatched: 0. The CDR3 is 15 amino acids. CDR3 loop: CASSLTGSYNSPLHF. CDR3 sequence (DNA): TGTGCCAGCAGCTTGACAGGGTCCTATAATTCACCCCTCCACTTT.

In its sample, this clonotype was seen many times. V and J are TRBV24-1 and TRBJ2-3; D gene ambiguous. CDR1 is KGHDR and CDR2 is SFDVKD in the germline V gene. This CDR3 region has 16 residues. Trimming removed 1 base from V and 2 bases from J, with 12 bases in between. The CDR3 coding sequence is TGTGCCACCAGTGATTTTGGTATACGCAACACAGATACGCAGTATTTT. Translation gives CATSDFGIRNTDTQYF.

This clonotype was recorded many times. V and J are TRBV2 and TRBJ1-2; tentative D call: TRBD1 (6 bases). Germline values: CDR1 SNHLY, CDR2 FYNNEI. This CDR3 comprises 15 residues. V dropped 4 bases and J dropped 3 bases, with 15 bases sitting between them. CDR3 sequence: CASSGRQVGHYGYTF. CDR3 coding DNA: TGTGCCAGCAGTGGTAGACAGGTCGGGCACTATGGCTACACCTTC.

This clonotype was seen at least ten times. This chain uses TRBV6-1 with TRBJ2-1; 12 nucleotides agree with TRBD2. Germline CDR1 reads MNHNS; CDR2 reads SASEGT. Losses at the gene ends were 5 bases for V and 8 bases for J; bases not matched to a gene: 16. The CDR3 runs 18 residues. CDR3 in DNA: TGTGCCAGCAGTAACCAATATAGGACTAGCGGGATTATCTATGAGCAGTTCTTC. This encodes CASSNQYRTSGIIYEQFF.